A single sample is the source of the 14 T cell receptor beta chains below, sequenced in a study of cytomegalovirus exposure and HLA in healthy donors. TCRdb's copy holds only in-frame clones and misses some; the assay was immunoSEQ multiplex PCR. This table has hundreds of thousands of clones, approximately 88% appearing once. The sequencing input was PBMCs. The receptors stem from a woman aged 30 to 39 in good health and CMV-seropositive.

The rearrangement uses TRBV4-1 and TRBJ2-5, with 8 positions matching TRBD2. The CDR3 runs 17 residues. With V trimmed by 1 base and J by 2 bases, 9 bases remained unmatched. The germline V gene encodes CDR1 MGHRA and CDR2 YSYEKL. The CDR3: CASSQGSGRRRQETQYF. The DNA for the CDR3 is TGCGCCAGCAGCCAAGGGAGCGGGAGAAGGCGGCAAGAGACCCAGTACTTC.

The gene calls are TRBV4-1 and TRBJ1-2, with D possibly being TRBD1 (5 bases). From germline, CDR1 is MGHRA and CDR2 YSYEKL. The ends were cut back, 0 bases at V and 3 bases at J, with 23 bases in the middle. This CDR3 comprises 19 residues. The CDR3 DNA is TGCGCCAGCAGCCAAGAACGGGGCGGGGTTAAAGATCTCTACTATGGCTACACCTTC. It translates to CASSQERGGVKDLYYGYTF.

Only a few counts were recorded for this clone. The rearrangement uses TRBV6-1 and TRBJ1-2, with D hard to call. The V and J ends lost 1 base and 5 bases respectively, with 2 bases between them. Germline V gene lookup returns CDR1 MNHNS and CDR2 SASEGT. CDR3 length: 11 residues. In nucleotides, the CDR3 is TGTGCCAGCAGTGAAGGGTATGGCTACACCTTC. It specifies CASSEGYGYTF.

The chain carries TRBV4-3 and TRBJ2-3; D perhaps matches TRBD2 (5 bases). The CDR3 is 16 amino acids. CDR1 is LGHNA and CDR2 is YSLEER in the germline V gene. The germline V and J ends were trimmed by 5 bases and 2 bases, with 17 bases remaining between them. The DNA of the CDR3 is TGCGCCAGCAGCATCACGGAGAGGGATTACACAGATACGCAGTATTTT. Protein: CASSITERDYTDTQYF.

V and J are TRBV7-9 and TRBJ2-2, with 7 bases fitting TRBD2. V lost 0 bases, J lost 8 bases, and 18 bases stayed unmatched. Germline CDR1 is SEHNR and CDR2 is FQNEAQ (reference sequence). There are 19 residues in the CDR3. CDR3 bases: TGTGCCAGCAGCTTAGCTTTCTGGGTTACTAGCGCGGAGAAGGGGGAGCTGTTTTTT. This encodes CASSLAFWVTSAEKGELFF.

This chain uses TRBV6-5 with TRBJ2-1; 11 bases are a match to TRBD2. This CDR3 is 12 amino acids long. The trim removed 10 bases at V and 6 bases at J, leaving 2 bases unmatched. Germline loops: CDR1 MNHEY, CDR2 SVGAGI. CDR3 amino acids: CATSGRINEQFF. CDR3 coding DNA: TGTGCCACTAGCGGGAGGATCAATGAGCAGTTCTTC.

The V gene is TRBV5-1, the J gene TRBJ1-1; D is undetermined. V shed 4 bases and J shed 1 base, with 11 bases lying between them. The germline V gene has CDR1 SGHRS and CDR2 YFSETQ. The CDR3 has 14 residues. The CDR3 sequence: CASSLTSPNTEAFF. The CDR3 DNA sequence: TGCGCCAGCAGCCTAACCTCACCGAACACTGAAGCTTTCTTT.

The chain combines TRBV2 with TRBJ1-2; weak D call: TRBD1 (6 bases). Trimming removed 0 bases at V and 7 bases at J, with 6 bases between. Germline V gene lookup returns CDR1 SNHLY and CDR2 FYNNEI. The CDR3 has 12 amino acids. This CDR3 is CASSEATGGYTF. CDR3 in DNA: TGTGCCAGCAGTGAAGCGACAGGTGGCTACACCTTC.

This chain joins TRBV2 and TRBJ2-3, with D unclear. Per the germline V gene, CDR1 is SNHLY and CDR2 is FYNNEI. The CDR3 extends over 14 amino acids. Deletions cut 4 bases from V and 0 bases from J, with 8 bases between. CDR3 amino acids: CASSGTDSTDTQYF. The CDR3 DNA follows: TGTGCCAGCAGTGGAACCGACAGCACAGATACGCAGTATTTT.

V usage is TRBV29-1 and J usage is TRBJ1-2, with a weak D call TRBD1 (5 bases). Trimming took 7 bases from V and 5 from J, leaving 17 bases between them. CDR1 is SQVTM and CDR2 is ANQGSEA in the germline V gene. The CDR3 has 13 amino acids. The CDR3 loop is CSAVGGKWYGYTF. In DNA form, the CDR3 reads TGCAGCGCTGTGGGGGGGAAGTGGTATGGCTACACCTTC.

The rearrangement uses TRBV4-1 and TRBJ2-7; D gene unclear. The germline gives CDR1 MGHRA, CDR2 YSYEKL. The CDR3 loop spans 14 amino acids. V lost 2 bases, J lost 2 bases, and 10 bases lay in between. The CDR3 protein is CASSQSTATYEQYF. In DNA form, the CDR3 reads TGCGCCAGCAGCCAATCCACAGCCACCTACGAGCAGTACTTC.

The chain couples TRBV7-8 to TRBJ2-1, with D unclear. Per the germline V gene, CDR1 is SGHVS and CDR2 is FQNEAQ. The CDR3 runs to 13 residues. V was clipped by 8 bases and J by 2 bases, with 10 bases between them. The CDR3, as DNA: TGTGCCAGCGGACGGCCCACCTACAATGAGCAGTTCTTC. Residues: CASGRPTYNEQFF.

The sample holds one count of this clone. The rearrangement uses TRBV27 and TRBJ1-1; 8 nucleotides agree with TRBD1. The CDR3 has 14 amino acids. The germline gives CDR1 MNHEY, CDR2 SMNVEV (reference sequence). The J segment lost 7 bases and the V segment lost 6 bases, leaving 10 bases of the junction unmatched. The CDR3 DNA reads as TGTGCCAGCAGGCCTCGGGACAGGAGTTTTGAAGCTTTCTTT. Residues: CASRPRDRSFEAFF.

As for this clone: This same CDR3 is encoded by further DNA sequences in the sample. DNA for the CDR3: TGTGCCAGTTCACTAGCGGGGTACAATGAGCAGTTCTTC. Residues: CASSLAGYNEQFF. This sequence joins TRBV27 and TRBJ2-1; 10 bases align to TRBD2. The CDR3 sequence is 13 residues long. V shed 9 bases and J 4 bases; nucleotides not matched to a gene: 3. CDR1 and CDR2 from the germline V gene are MNHEY and SMNVEV (reference sequence).